A single sample is the source of the 30 T cell receptor beta chains below, sequenced in a study of blood T cell repertoires in COVID-19. TCRdb's table, derived via immunoSEQ multiplex PCR, lists solely in-frame clones and lacks some. The repertoire holds about 160,000 clones, 85% seen once, with approximately 3.3% in the top ten. The specimen was peripheral blood. Receptor source: a human donor with acute or convalescent COVID-19. The donor label of this sample is uncertain.

This sequence joins TRBV7-3 and TRBJ2-1; 8 bases fit TRBD1. The V and J ends lost 6 bases and 7 bases, in that order; junction bases with no gene match: 8. Germline loops: CDR1 SGHTA, CDR2 FQGTGA. The CDR3 has 14 residues. The CDR3 bases are TGTGCCAGCAGTTCCGACAGGGGAGGAAATGAGCAGTTCTTC. This encodes CASSSDRGGNEQFF. Looking up the rest from reference TRBV7-3 and TRBJ2-1 gives the full variable domain: GAGVSQTPSNKVTEKGKYVELRCDPISGHTALYWYRQSLGQGPEFLIYFQGTGAADDSGLPNDRFFAVRPEGSVSTLKIQRTERGDSAVYLCASSSDRGGNEQFFGPGTRLTVL.

A few counts support this clone. The rearrangement uses TRBV14 and TRBJ1-2, with D possibly matching TRBD1 (6 bases). V lost 1 base, J lost 0 bases, and 9 bases lay in between. The CDR3 has 15 amino acids. CDR1 and CDR2 (germline): SGHDN, FVKESK. CDR3 sequence (DNA): TGTGCCAGCAGCCAAGGCAGGGGACCTAACTATGGCTACACCTTC. It encodes CASSQGRGPNYGYTF. Complete variable domain (other parts from reference TRBV14 and TRBJ1-2): EAGVTQFPSHSVIEKGQTVTLRCDPISGHDNLYWYRRVMGKEIKFLLHFVKESKQDESGMPNNRFLAERTGGTYSTLKVQPAELEDSGVYFCASSQGRGPNYGYTFGSGTRLTVV.

V is TRBV25-1 and J is TRBJ1-4, with a possible D match to TRBD1 (6 bases). Germline CDR1 and CDR2: MGHDK and SYGVNS. CDR3 length equals 15 residues. V gave up 2 bases and J gave up 7 bases, with 14 bases separating them. The CDR3 DNA sequence: TGTGCCAGCAGTGAACCGGGGGGCGCGGGTGAAAAACTGTTTTTT. Translating it yields CASSEPGGAGEKLFF.

The CDR3 region is CAWQGKGSNTEAFF. CDR3 DNA: TGTGCCTGGCAGGGGAAAGGATCGAACACTGAAGCTTTCTTT. This sequence joins TRBV30 and TRBJ1-1, with a possible D match to TRBD1 (6 bases). Trimming pared 5 bases from V and 1 base from J, leaving 14 bases between. The V gene's germline CDR1 is GTSNPN and CDR2 SVGIG (reference sequence). The length of the CDR3 is 14 residues.

This chain connects TRBV18 to TRBJ1-1; no reliable D call. Trimming took 3 bases from V and 0 from J, leaving 8 bases between them. CDR1 is KGHSH and CDR2 is LQKENI in the germline V gene. The CDR3 has 14 residues. The CDR3 sequence: CASSPKSMNTEAFF. DNA for the CDR3: TGTGCCAGCTCACCCAAATCCATGAACACTGAAGCTTTCTTT.

V gene TRBV11-2 combines with J gene TRBJ1-6; no clear D gene. Germline V CDR1 and CDR2: SGHAT, FQNNGV. The ends were cut back, 2 bases at V and 5 bases at J, with 10 bases in the middle. CDR3 length: 15 residues. CDR3 amino acids: CASSLSTFNNSPLHF. The CDR3, as DNA: TGTGCCAGCAGCTTATCTACGTTCAATAATTCACCCCTCCACTTT.

This chain connects TRBV10-2 to TRBJ1-4; 7 bases match TRBD1. CDR3 length: 16 amino acids. CDR1 is WSHSY and CDR2 is SAAADI in the germline V gene. After removal of 1 base from V and 4 bases from J, the junction contained 6 bases not matched to a gene. CDR3 bases: TGCGCCAGCAGTGAGTGTGCCGGGACAGATAATGAAAAACTGTTTTTT. Translation: CASSECAGTDNEKLFF.

The gene calls are TRBV11-2 and TRBJ1-6; D gene uncertain. Germline V gene sequence: CDR1 SGHAT, CDR2 FQNNGV. V dropped 0 bases and J dropped 9 bases, with 12 bases sitting between them. CDR3 size: 15 residues. The CDR3 DNA sequence: TGTGCCAGCAGCTTAGAAACGGGAGCTATTTCACCCCTCCACTTT. Its translation: CASSLETGAISPLHF.

This clone has only one observation. The J gene is TRBJ1-5, the V gene TRBV7-6; TRBD1 matches 8 bases. V was clipped by 5 bases and J by 2 bases; unmatched bases: 5. Germline lookup yields CDR1 SGHVS and CDR2 FNYEAQ. The CDR3 is made up of 15 amino acids. The CDR3, as DNA: TGTGCCAGCAGCCCAGTGGGACAGGGCAATCAGCCCCAGCATTTT. It yields the protein CASSPVGQGNQPQHF.

The chain combines TRBV3-1 (or the pseudogene TRBV3-2) with TRBJ1-3; no clear D gene. Germline CDR1 LGHDT, CDR2 YNNKEL (reference sequence). The CDR3 has 17 amino acids. V lost 4 bases and J 1 base, leaving 17 bases between the germline ends. CDR3 in DNA: TGTGCCAGCAGCCGATTTGGAGCCGGCCAGTCTGGAAACACCATATATTTT. Translation gives CASSRFGAGQSGNTIYF.

V is TRBV30 and J is TRBJ2-7, with D perhaps TRBD1 (5 bases). Deletions cut 7 bases from V and 0 bases from J, with 13 bases between. The CDR3 extends over 13 amino acids. Germline CDR1 and CDR2: GTSNPN and SVGIG (reference sequence). In DNA, the CDR3 is TGTGCCTCGACAGAAAGGAGCTCCTACGAGCAGTACTTC. This sequence encodes CASTERSSYEQYF.

Here the CDR3 reads CASSFGGAFDTQYF. The CDR3 DNA reads as TGTGCCAGCAGCTTTGGGGGGGCATTCGATACGCAGTATTTT. The J gene is TRBJ2-3, the V gene TRBV11-2; D is perhaps TRBD2 (7 bases). V was cut by 3 bases and J by 6 bases, with 13 bases left in between. This CDR3 region has 14 residues. The germline V gene encodes CDR1 SGHAT and CDR2 FQNNGV.

This chain links TRBV4-1 with TRBJ1-5; D is unresolved. The CDR3 contains 14 residues. The V end was cut by 0 bases, the J end by 6 bases, with 9 bases between. The germline V gene encodes CDR1 MGHRA and CDR2 YSYEKL. CDR3 residues: CASSQEGGSQPQHF. DNA for the CDR3: TGCGCCAGCAGCCAAGAAGGAGGGAGTCAGCCCCAGCATTTT.

This clone was detected only a few times. The gene calls are TRBV6-5 and TRBJ1-2, with TRBD1 matching over 8 bases. The CDR3 covers 14 residues. From germline, CDR1 is MNHEY and CDR2 SVGAGI. With 6 bases clipped from V and 7 bases from J, the junction kept 10 bases outside the gene matches. This CDR3 is CASRSGQGGRGYTF. The CDR3 coding sequence is TGTGCCAGCAGATCTGGACAGGGTGGACGTGGCTACACCTTC.

The chain combines TRBV7-9 with TRBJ1-1; 7 bases line up with TRBD1. This CDR3 spans 15 amino acids. Looked up from germline, CDR1 is SEHNR and CDR2 is FQNEAQ (reference sequence). With V trimmed by 5 bases and J by 11 bases, 17 bases remained unmatched. The CDR3 bases are TGTGCCAGCAGCCCCCAGACAGGGAAGGTGATGGATGCTTTCTTT. Translation: CASSPQTGKVMDAFF.

V usage is TRBV27 and J usage is TRBJ2-7, with 7 bases aligning to TRBD2. The CDR3 length is 14 residues. J gave up 1 base and V 2 bases, and 2 bases lay outside the gene matches. CDR1 is MNHEY and CDR2 is SMNVEV in the germline V gene (reference sequence). The CDR3, as DNA: TGTGCCAGCAGTTTAAGGGAGGGATCCTACGAGCAGTACTTC. It encodes CASSLREGSYEQYF.

Here the CDR3 DNA reads TGTGCCAGCAGCTTGGACAGGGGGCGAGCTTTCTTT. Residues: CASSLDRGRAFF. The rearrangement uses TRBV7-2 and TRBJ1-1; 11 nucleotides line up with TRBD1. Trimming took 3 bases from V and 10 from J; bases not matched to a gene: 1. The CDR3 is made up of 12 amino acids. Germline V gives CDR1 SGHTA, CDR2 FQGNSA.

V is TRBV7-2 and J is TRBJ2-3; D not resolved. Trimming removed 3 bases from V and 0 bases from J, with 13 bases in between. Germline CDR1 and CDR2: SGHTA and FQGNSA. The CDR3 spans 16 residues. CDR3 DNA: TGTGCCAGCAGCTTCCAACCTAGGCATAGCACAGATACGCAGTATTTT. Its translation: CASSFQPRHSTDTQYF.

The chain uses TRBV29-1 and TRBJ2-2, with 14 bases that match TRBD2. J lost 1 base, V lost 7 bases, and 8 bases had no gene match. Germline V gene data show CDR1 as SQVTM and CDR2 as ANQGSEA. This CDR3 contains 17 residues. CDR3 sequence: CSARTSGGPENTGELFF. Written as DNA, the CDR3 is TGCAGCGCGAGGACTAGCGGGGGGCCAGAGAACACCGGGGAGCTGTTTTTT.

In DNA, the CDR3 is TGTGCCAGCAGCACACCGGGCGGGGGTGCGAACACCGGGGAGCTGTTTTTT. Protein sequence: CASSTPGGGANTGELFF. The chain recombines TRBV7-2 with TRBJ2-2; the match to TRBD2 covers 7 bases. Per the germline V gene, CDR1 is SGHTA and CDR2 is FQGNSA. V shed 5 bases and J 0 bases; nucleotides not matched to a gene: 9. This CDR3 is built from 17 residues.

The chain has TRBV5-1 and TRBJ1-1, with 9 positions matching TRBD1. This CDR3 is built from 15 residues. CDR1 and CDR2 from the germline V gene are SGHRS and YFSETQ. V lost 0 bases and J lost 7; bases outside the gene matches: 7. The CDR3 is CASSLGDRDLHEAFF. The CDR3 DNA reads TGCGCCAGCAGCTTGGGGGACAGGGATCTTCATGAAGCTTTCTTT.

The chain couples TRBV14 to TRBJ1-5; D gene uncertain. This CDR3 has 13 amino acids. CDR1 is SGHDN, CDR2 FVKESK, per germline. The V end lost 1 base, the J end lost 3 bases, and 4 bases lay between the germline ends. The CDR3: CASSQALNQPQHF. CDR3 DNA sequence: TGTGCCAGCAGCCAAGCTCTCAATCAGCCCCAGCATTTT. The entire variable domain, with the rest obtained from reference TRBV14 and TRBJ1-5, is as follows: EAGVTQFPSHSVIEKGQTVTLRCDPISGHDNLYWYRRVMGKEIKFLLHFVKESKQDESGMPNNRFLAERTGGTYSTLKVQPAELEDSGVYFCASSQALNQPQHFGDGTRLSIL.

This chain joins TRBV7-2 and TRBJ1-5; TRBD1 aligns across 11 bases. J gave up 7 bases and V 5 bases, and 7 bases lay outside the gene matches. In germline, CDR1 is SGHTA, CDR2 FQGNSA. The CDR3 has 15 residues. The CDR3 nucleotides are TGTGCCAGCAGCCCGGACAGGGGGCTTGGACAGCCCCAGCATTTT. Translated: CASSPDRGLGQPQHF. Combining the CDR3 with reference TRBV7-2 and TRBJ1-5 gives the whole variable domain GAGVSQSPSNKVTEKGKDVELRCDPISGHTALYWYRQSLGQGLEFLIYFQGNSAPDKSGLPSDRFSAERTGGSVSTLTIQRTQQEDSAVYLCASSPDRGLGQPQHFGDGTRLSIL.

The chain uses TRBV10-3 and TRBJ2-1, with 9 bases fitting TRBD2. The germline V gene has CDR1 ENHRY and CDR2 SYGVKD. After removal of 0 bases from V and 1 base from J, the junction contained 7 bases not matched to a gene. CDR3 length: 18 amino acids. CDR3 sequence reads: CAISESMTSGLSYNEQFF. The CDR3 DNA follows: TGTGCCATCAGTGAGTCGATGACTAGCGGTCTATCCTACAATGAGCAGTTCTTC.

The table lists this clone with a few counts. The chain carries TRBV30 and TRBJ2-7; 7 bases are shared with TRBD1. This CDR3 is built from 14 residues. The V and J ends lost 0 bases and 3 bases, in that order; junction bases with no gene match: 5. From germline, CDR1 is GTSNPN and CDR2 SVGIG (reference sequence). The CDR3 DNA follows: TGTGCCTGGAGTGTACCCCGGACAGGCTACGAGCAGTACTTC. It encodes CAWSVPRTGYEQYF.

The chain is built from TRBV15 and TRBJ2-2; 7 nucleotides agree with TRBD2. The CDR3 has 17 residues. Trimming took 0 bases from V and 2 from J; bases not matched to a gene: 6. Looked up from germline, CDR1 is LNHNV and CDR2 is YYDKDF (reference sequence). CDR3 in DNA: TGTGCCACCAGCAGAGATCTAGGGAGGGCAAACACCGGGGAGCTGTTTTTT. This gives the protein CATSRDLGRANTGELFF.

The J gene is TRBJ1-1, the V gene TRBV28, with 7 bases lining up with TRBD1. V dropped 6 bases and J dropped 4; count of bases not matched to a gene: 20. Germline loops: CDR1 MDHEN, CDR2 SYDVKM. The CDR3 is 18 amino acids. CDR3 region: CASRFETGRRGESTEAFF. For the CDR3, the DNA is TGTGCCAGCAGATTCGAGACAGGGCGGAGGGGCGAGAGCACTGAAGCTTTCTTT.

V is TRBV19 and J is TRBJ2-2; possibly TRBD1 for D (6 bases). Per the germline V gene, CDR1 is LNHDA and CDR2 is SQIVND (reference sequence). Trimming stripped 3 bases from V and 4 bases from J, with 9 bases between. CDR3 length: 14 amino acids. The CDR3 DNA reads TGTGCCAGTAGTATCGGGACACTCACCGGGGAGCTGTTTTTT. As protein: CASSIGTLTGELFF.

This chain links TRBV20-1 with TRBJ1-1; D is possibly TRBD1 (5 bases). The CDR3 has 12 amino acids. Trimming took 3 bases from V and 10 from J, leaving 15 bases between them. The germline V gene encodes CDR1 DFQATT and CDR2 SNEGSKA (reference sequence). CDR3 protein: CSASIGGTGAFF. CDR3 DNA sequence: TGCAGTGCTAGTATCGGGGGAACGGGAGCTTTCTTT.

This clone was detected once. The rearrangement uses TRBV6-5 and TRBJ2-1, with no clear D. The CDR3 runs 14 residues. V was trimmed by 0 bases and J by 6 bases, leaving 9 bases between them. The germline CDR1 and CDR2 sequences are MNHEY and SVGAGI. The CDR3 DNA reads as TGTGCCAGCAGTTACTCGGGCGATCTCAATGAGCAGTTCTTC. This translates into CASSYSGDLNEQFF.